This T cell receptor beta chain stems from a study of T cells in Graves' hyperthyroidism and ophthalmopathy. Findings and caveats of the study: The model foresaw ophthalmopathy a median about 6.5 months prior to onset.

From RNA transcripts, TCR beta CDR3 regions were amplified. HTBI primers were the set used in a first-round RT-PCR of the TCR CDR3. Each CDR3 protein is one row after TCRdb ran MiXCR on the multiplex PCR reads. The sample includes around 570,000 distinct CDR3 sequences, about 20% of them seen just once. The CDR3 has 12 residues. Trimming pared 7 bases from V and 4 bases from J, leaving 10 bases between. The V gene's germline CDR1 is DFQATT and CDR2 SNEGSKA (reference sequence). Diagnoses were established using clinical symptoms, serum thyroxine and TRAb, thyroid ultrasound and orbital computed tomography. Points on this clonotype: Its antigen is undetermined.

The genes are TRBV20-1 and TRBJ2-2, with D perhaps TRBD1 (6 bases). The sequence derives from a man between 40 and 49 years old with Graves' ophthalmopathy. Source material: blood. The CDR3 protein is CSVPRGTGELFF. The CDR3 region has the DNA TGCAGTGTTCCCAGGGGCACCGGGGAGCTGTTTTTT.